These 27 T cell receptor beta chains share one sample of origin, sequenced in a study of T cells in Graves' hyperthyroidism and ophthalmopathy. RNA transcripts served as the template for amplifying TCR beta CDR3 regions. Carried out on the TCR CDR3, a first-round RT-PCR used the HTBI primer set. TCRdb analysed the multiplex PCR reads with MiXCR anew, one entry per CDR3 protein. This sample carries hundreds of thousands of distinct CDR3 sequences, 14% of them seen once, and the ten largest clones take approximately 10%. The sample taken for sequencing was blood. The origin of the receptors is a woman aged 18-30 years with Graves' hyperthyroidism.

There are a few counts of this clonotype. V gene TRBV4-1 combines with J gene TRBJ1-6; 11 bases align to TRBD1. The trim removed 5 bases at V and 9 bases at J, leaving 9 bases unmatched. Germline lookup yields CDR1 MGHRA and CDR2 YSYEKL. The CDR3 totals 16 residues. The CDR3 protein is CASSERGTGGSSPLHF. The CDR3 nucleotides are TGCGCCAGCAGCGAAAGAGGGACAGGGGGTTCTTCACCCCTCCACTTT.

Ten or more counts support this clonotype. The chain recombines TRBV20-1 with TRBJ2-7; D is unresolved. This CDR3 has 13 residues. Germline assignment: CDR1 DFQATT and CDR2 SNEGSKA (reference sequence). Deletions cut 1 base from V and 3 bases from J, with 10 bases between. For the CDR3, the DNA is TGCAGTGCTAGAGGAGAGCGTGGCTACGAGCAGTACTTC. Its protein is CSARGERGYEQYF.

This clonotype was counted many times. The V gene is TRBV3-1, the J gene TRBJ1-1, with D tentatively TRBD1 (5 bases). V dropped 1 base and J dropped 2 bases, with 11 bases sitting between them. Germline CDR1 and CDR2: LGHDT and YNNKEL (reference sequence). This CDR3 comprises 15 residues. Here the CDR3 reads CASSQAPGPNTEAFF. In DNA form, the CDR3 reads TGTGCCAGCAGCCAAGCGCCAGGGCCAAACACTGAAGCTTTCTTT.

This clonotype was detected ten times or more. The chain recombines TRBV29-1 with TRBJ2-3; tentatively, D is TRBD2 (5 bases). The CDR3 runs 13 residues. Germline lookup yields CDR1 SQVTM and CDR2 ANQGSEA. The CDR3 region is CIPEERVADTQYF. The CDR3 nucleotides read TGCATCCCGGAGGAGCGTGTGGCAGATACGCAGTATTTT.

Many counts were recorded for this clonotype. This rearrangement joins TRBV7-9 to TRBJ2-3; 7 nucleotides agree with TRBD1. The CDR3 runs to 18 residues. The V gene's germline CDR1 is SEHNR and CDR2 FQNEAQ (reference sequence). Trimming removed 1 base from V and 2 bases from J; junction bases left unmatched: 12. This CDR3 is CASSLVRGRLQDTDTQYF. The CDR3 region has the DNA TGTGCCAGCAGCTTAGTAAGGGGGCGCCTGCAGGACACAGATACGCAGTATTTT.

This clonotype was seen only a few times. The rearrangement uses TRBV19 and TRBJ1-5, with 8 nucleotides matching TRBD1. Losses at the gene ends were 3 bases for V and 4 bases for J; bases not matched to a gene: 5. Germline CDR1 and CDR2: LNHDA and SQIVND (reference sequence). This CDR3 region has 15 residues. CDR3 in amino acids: CASSIGQGGNQPQHF. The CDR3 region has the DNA TGTGCCAGTAGTATCGGACAGGGAGGAAATCAGCCCCAGCATTTT.

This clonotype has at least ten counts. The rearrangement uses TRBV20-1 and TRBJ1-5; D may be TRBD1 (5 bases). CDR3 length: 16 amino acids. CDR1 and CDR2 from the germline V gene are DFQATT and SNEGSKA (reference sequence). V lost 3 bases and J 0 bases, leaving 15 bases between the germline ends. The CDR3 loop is CSASMLQTDSNQPQHF. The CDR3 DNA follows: TGCAGTGCTAGTATGCTCCAGACAGATAGCAATCAGCCCCAGCATTTT.

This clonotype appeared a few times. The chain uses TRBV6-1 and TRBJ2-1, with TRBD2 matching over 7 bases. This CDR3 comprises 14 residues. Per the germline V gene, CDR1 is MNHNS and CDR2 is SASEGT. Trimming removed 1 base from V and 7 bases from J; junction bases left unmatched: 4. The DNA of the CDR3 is TGTGCCAGCAGTGAAGTGTGGACTAGTAATGAGCAGTTCTTC. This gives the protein CASSEVWTSNEQFF.

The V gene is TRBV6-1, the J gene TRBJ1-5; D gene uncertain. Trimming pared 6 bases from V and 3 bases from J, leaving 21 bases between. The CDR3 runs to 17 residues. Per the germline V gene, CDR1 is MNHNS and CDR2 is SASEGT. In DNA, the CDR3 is TGTGCCAGCAGCGTCGCCTTGCGGGCGCTGGCCAATCAGCCCCAGCATTTT. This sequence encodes CASSVALRALANQPQHF.

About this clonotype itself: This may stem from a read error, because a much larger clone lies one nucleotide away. The CDR3 loop reads CASNPMTGRVGYTF. The CDR3 region has the DNA TGTGCCAGCAATCCTATGACAGGGAGGGTTGGCTACACCTTC. J is TRBJ1-2 and V is TRBV2, with 7 bases aligning to TRBD1. Losses at the gene ends were 7 bases for V and 7 bases for J; bases not matched to a gene: 12. Per germline, CDR1 SNHLY and CDR2 FYNNEI. This CDR3 comprises 14 residues. The entire variable domain, with the rest obtained from reference TRBV2 and TRBJ1-2, is as follows: EPEVTQTPSHQVTQMGQEVILRCVPISNHLYFYWYRQILGQKVEFLVSFYNNEISEKSEIFDDQFSVERPDGSNFTLKIRSTKLEDSAMYFCASNPMTGRVGYTFGSGTRLTVV.

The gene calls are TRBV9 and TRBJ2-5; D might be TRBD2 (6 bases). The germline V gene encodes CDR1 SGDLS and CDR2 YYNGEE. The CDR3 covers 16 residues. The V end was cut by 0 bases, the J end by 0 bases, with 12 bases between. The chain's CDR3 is CASSVEGGTYQETQYF. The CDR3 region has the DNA TGTGCCAGCAGCGTAGAAGGCGGGACGTACCAAGAGACCCAGTACTTC.

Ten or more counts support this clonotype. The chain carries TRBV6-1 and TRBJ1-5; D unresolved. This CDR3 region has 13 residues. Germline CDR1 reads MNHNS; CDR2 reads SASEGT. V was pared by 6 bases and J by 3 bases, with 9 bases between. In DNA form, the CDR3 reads TGTGCCAGCAGACAAACGGTCAATCAGCCCCAGCATTTT. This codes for CASRQTVNQPQHF.

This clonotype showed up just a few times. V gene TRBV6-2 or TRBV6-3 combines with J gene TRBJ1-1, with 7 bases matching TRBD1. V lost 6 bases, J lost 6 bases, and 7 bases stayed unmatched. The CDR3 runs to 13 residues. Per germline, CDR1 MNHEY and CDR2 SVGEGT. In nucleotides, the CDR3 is TGTGCCAGCAGGACAGGGTTCCTCTCTGAAGCTTTCTTT. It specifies CASRTGFLSEAFF.

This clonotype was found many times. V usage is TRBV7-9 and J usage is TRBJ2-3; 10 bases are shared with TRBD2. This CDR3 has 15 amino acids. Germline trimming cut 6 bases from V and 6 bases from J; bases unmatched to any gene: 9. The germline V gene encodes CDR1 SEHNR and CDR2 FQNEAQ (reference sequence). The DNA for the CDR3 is TGTGCCAGCAGTTCCGGACTAGCGGCCTCCGATACGCAGTATTTT. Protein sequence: CASSSGLAASDTQYF.

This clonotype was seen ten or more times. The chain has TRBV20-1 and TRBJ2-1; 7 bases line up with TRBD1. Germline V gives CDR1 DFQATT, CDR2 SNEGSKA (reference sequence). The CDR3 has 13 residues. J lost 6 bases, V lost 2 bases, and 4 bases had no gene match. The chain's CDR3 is CSARPGQSNEQFF. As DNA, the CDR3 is TGCAGTGCTAGACCGGGACAGAGCAATGAGCAGTTCTTC.

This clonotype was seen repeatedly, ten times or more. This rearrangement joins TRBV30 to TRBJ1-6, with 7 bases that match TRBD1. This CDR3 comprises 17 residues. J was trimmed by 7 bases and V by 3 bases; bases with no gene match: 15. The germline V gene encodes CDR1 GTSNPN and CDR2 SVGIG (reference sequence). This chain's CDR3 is CAWSVDRPVSPNSPLHF. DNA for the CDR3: TGTGCCTGGAGCGTGGACAGGCCCGTATCACCAAATTCACCCCTCCACTTT.

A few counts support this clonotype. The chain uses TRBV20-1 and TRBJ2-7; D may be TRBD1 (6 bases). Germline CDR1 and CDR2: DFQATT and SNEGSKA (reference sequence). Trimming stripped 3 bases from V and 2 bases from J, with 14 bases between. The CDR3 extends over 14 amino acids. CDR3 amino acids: CSARVRGRPYEQYF. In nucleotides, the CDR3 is TGCAGTGCTAGGGTCAGGGGAAGGCCCTACGAGCAGTACTTC.

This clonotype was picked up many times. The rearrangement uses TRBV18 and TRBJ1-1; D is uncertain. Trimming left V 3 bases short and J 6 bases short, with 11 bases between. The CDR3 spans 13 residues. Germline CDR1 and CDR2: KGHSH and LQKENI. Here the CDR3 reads CASSPLAMPEAFF. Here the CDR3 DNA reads TGTGCCAGCTCACCTCTGGCTATGCCTGAAGCTTTCTTT.

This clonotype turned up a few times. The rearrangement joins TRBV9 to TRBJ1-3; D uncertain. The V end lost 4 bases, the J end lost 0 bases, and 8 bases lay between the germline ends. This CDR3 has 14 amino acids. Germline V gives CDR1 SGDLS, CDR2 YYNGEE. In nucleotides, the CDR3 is TGTGCCAGCAGCCCAGCGGACTCTGGAAACACCATATATTTT. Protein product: CASSPADSGNTIYF.

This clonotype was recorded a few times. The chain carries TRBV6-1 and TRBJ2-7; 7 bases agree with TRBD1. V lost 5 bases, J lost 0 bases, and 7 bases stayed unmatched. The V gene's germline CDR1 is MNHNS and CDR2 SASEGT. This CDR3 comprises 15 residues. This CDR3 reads CASSTTGARSYEQYF. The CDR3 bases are TGTGCCAGCAGTACTACAGGGGCCCGCTCCTACGAGCAGTACTTC.

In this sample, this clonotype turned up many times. DNA for the CDR3: TGCAGTGCTAGCACGGATGGGCGGGGGGACATTCAGTACTTC. Translating gives CSASTDGRGDIQYF. The chain employs TRBV20-1 and TRBJ2-4; 8 bases are a match to TRBD2. The junction had 9 bases not matched to a gene; V was cut back by 3 bases and J by 8 bases. CDR1 is DFQATT, CDR2 SNEGSKA, per germline (reference sequence). This CDR3 region has 14 residues.

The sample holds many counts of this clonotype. The CDR3 here is CASSFGGPTSGSWSTDTQYF. CDR3 coding DNA: TGCGCCAGCAGCTTTGGAGGACCGACTAGCGGGAGTTGGAGCACAGATACGCAGTATTTT. This chain links TRBV5-1 with TRBJ2-3; 12 positions agree with TRBD2. Germline V gene lookup returns CDR1 SGHRS and CDR2 YFSETQ. CDR3 length: 20 amino acids. V dropped 2 bases and J dropped 0; count of bases not matched to a gene: 13.

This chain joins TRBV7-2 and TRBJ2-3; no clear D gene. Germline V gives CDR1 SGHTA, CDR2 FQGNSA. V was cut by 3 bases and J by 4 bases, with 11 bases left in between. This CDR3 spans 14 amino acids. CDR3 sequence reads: CASSFTTRADTQYF. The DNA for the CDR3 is TGTGCCAGCAGCTTTACTACCCGGGCAGATACGCAGTATTTT.

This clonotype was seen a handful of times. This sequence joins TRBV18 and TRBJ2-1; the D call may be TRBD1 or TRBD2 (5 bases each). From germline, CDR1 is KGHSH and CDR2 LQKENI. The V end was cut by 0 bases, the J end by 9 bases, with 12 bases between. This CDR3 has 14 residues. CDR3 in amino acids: CASSPPGTLAEQFF. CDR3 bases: TGTGCCAGCTCACCACCGGGGACGCTGGCTGAGCAGTTCTTC.

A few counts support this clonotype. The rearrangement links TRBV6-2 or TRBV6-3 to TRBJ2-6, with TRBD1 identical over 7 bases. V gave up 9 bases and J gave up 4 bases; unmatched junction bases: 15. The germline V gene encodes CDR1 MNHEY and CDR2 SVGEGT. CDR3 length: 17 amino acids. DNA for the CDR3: TGTGCCAGTCGAAGCGACAGGGAATACTCCGGGGCCAACGTCCTGACTTTC. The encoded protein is CASRSDREYSGANVLTF.

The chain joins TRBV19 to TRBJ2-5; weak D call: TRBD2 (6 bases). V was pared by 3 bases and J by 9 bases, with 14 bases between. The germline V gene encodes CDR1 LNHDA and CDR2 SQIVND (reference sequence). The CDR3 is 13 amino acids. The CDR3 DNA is TGTGCCAGTAGTATGGGGAGGTTCTCGGCCCAGTACTTC. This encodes CASSMGRFSAQYF.

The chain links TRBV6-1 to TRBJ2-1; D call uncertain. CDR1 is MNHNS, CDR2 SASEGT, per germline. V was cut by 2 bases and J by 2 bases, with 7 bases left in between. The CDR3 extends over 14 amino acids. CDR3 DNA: TGTGCCAGCAGTGAATTGGACCCCTACAATGAGCAGTTCTTC. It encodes CASSELDPYNEQFF.